The rows below give T cell receptor beta chains drawn from one sample of a study of blood T cells in healthy people across ages. TCRdb itself ran the 5' RACE reads through MiXCR, one entry per CDR3 protein. The data contain 1.5 million to 2 million distinct CDR3 sequences, 28% of them singletons. The sequenced sample was blood. These receptors all come from a woman aged 25 to 39 in good health. The CDR3 runs from the conserved cysteine through the conserved F or W. Each record gives: V gene, clone size, J gene, D gene, CDR3 DNA, CDR3 protein. The D gene is left open where the match is weak. A row's size may be missing; if present it is once, few, many or a size class.

TRBV18	few	TRBJ2-5	.	TGTGCCAGCTCACCACTGGCGACAGAGACCCAGTACTTC	CASSPLATETQYF
TRBV29-1	few	TRBJ1-1	.	TGCAGCGTTGACTTTGGGGGGCACACTGAAGCTTTCTTT	CSVDFGGHTEAFF
TRBV12-3/TRBV12-4	.	TRBJ1-4	TRBD1	TGTGCCAGCAGTGTACAGGGGAGTGAAAAACTGTTTTTT	CASSVQGSEKLFF
TRBV12-3/TRBV12-4	.	TRBJ2-3	TRBD2	TGTGCCAGCAGTTTGGAGTACGGGGGGAAAGATACGCAGTATTTT	CASSLEYGGKDTQYF
TRBV20-1	.	TRBJ2-7	.	TGCAGTGCTAGAGATCAGACAAGAACCTCCTACGAGCAGTACTTC	CSARDQTRTSYEQYF
TRBV7-3	few	TRBJ2-6	TRBD1	TGTGCCAGCAGCTCCCCTTCGACAGGGATCGTATCTGGGGCCAACGTCCTGACTTTC	CASSSPSTGIVSGANVLTF
TRBV28	.	TRBJ2-7	.	TGTGCCAGCAGGCCTGGGGGTAACGAGCAGTACTTC	CASRPGGNEQYF
TRBV3-1	few	TRBJ2-7	TRBD1	TGTGCCAGCAGCCTTCTTCCGGGACAGAGTTTCTCCTACGAGCAGTACTTC	CASSLLPGQSFSYEQYF
TRBV20-1	.	TRBJ2-5	.	TGCAGTGCTATGACAGCAACCCTCCAAGAGACCCAGTACTTC	CSAMTATLQETQYF
TRBV20-1	few	TRBJ1-1	.	TGCAGTGCTCCCCATCAGGGGAGCACTGAAGCTTTCTTT	CSAPHQGSTEAFF
TRBV29-1	many	TRBJ2-1	TRBD2	TGCAGCGTCGGCGGGACTAGCGGGAGCGTATACGATGAGCAGTTCTTC	CSVGGTSGSVYDEQFF
TRBV7-2	many	TRBJ2-4	.	TGTGCCAGCAGTTTAGGGGGGGCCAAAAACATTCAGTACTTC	CASSLGGAKNIQYF
TRBV20-1	many	TRBJ2-3	TRBD2	TGCAGTGTCTGGGAGGGAAGGGAGGATACGCAGTATTTT	CSVWEGREDTQYF
TRBV5-1	.	TRBJ2-7	.	TGCGCCAGCAGCTTTGGAGGGGCCATTTCCTACGAGCAGTACTTC	CASSFGGAISYEQYF
TRBV20-1	.	TRBJ2-4	.	TGCAGTGCTAGAGTGACGAATCAGGATGAGCAGTACTTC	CSARVTNQDEQYF
TRBV7-2	.	TRBJ1-5	.	TGTGCCAGCAGCTTAAAGTGGGATCGCAATCAGCCCCAGCATTTT	CASSLKWDRNQPQHF
TRBV9	few	TRBJ2-5	.	TGTGCCAGCAGCGTCACAGGAGGGCGGGAGACCCAGTACTTC	CASSVTGGRETQYF
TRBV20-1	many	TRBJ2-1	TRBD2	TGCAGTGCTAGAGGGAGCGGGACTAGCTCCTACAATGAGCAGTTCTTC	CSARGSGTSSYNEQFF
TRBV12-3/TRBV12-4	many	TRBJ2-5	.	TGTGCCAGCAGTTTTCGGAGGGGACAGACCCAGTACTTC	CASSFRRGQTQYF
TRBV19	many	TRBJ2-7	.	TGTGCCAGTAGTATCCCACGGGCCCAATTCTACGAGCAGTACTTC	CASSIPRAQFYEQYF
TRBV6-1	few	TRBJ1-1	.	TGTGCCAGCATTCTAAAGGACACTGAAGCTTTCTTT	CASILKDTEAFF
TRBV12-3/TRBV12-4	.	TRBJ2-7	TRBD1	TGTGCCAGCAGTTTACTGGACAGGTCCTACGAGCAGTACTTC	CASSLLDRSYEQYF
TRBV27	few	TRBJ1-4	.	TGTGCCAGCAGTTTATCCCGCGGGTCTGGGGAAAAACTGTTTTTT	CASSLSRGSGEKLFF
TRBV20-1	many	TRBJ2-5	.	TGCAGTGCTCAGGGGGGGTTGGTTGAGACCCAGTACTTC	CSAQGGLVETQYF
TRBV19	.	TRBJ2-5	TRBD1	TGTGCCAGTAGTATAACAGGGGCCTCAGAGACCCAGTACTTC	CASSITGASETQYF
TRBV9	few	TRBJ1-5	.	TGTGCCAGCAGCCCCGCAGGGGACATAATTCAGCCCCAGCATTTT	CASSPAGDIIQPQHF
TRBV11-2	many	TRBJ2-7	.	TGTGCCAGCAGCCGGGAAACCTACGAGCAGTACTTC	CASSRETYEQYF
TRBV10-3	.	TRBJ1-6	.	TGTGCCATCAGTGACCGTCGGGTAGGAAATTCACCCCTCCACTTT	CAISDRRVGNSPLHF
TRBV25-1	few	TRBJ2-5	.	TGTGCCAGCAGTCGAGGGTTTGAGACCCAGTACTTC	CASSRGFETQYF
TRBV5-1	few	TRBJ1-1	.	TGCGCCAGCAGCCCCCGTCGGACAGACAAGAACACTGAAGCTTTCTTT	CASSPRRTDKNTEAFF
TRBV18	.	TRBJ1-1	TRBD1	TGTGCCAGCTCACCGATTGGACAGGGGGCGAGCACTGAAGCTTTCTTT	CASSPIGQGASTEAFF
TRBV9	.	TRBJ2-1	TRBD1	TGTGCCAGCAGCGTAGCTACAGGGGGCTATGAGCAGTTCTTC	CASSVATGGYEQFF
TRBV4-3	many	TRBJ2-1	TRBD2	TGCGCCAGCAGCCAGATGAGGACTAGCAATGAGCAGTTCTTC	CASSQMRTSNEQFF
TRBV28	few	TRBJ2-3	.	TGTGCCAGCAGTCCCCCCTTGACACAAAGCACAGATACGCAGTATTTT	CASSPPLTQSTDTQYF
TRBV7-9	few	TRBJ1-5	TRBD1	TGTGCCAGCAGCTTCCACGGACAGGGCGGGCAGCCCCAGCATTTT	CASSFHGQGGQPQHF
TRBV7-7	few	TRBJ2-3	.	TGTGCCAGCAGCTCGAACCTTGGACAGACAGATACGCAGTATTTT	CASSSNLGQTDTQYF
TRBV3-1	.	TRBJ2-3	TRBD2	TGTGCCAGCAGCCTACTATCAGCGGGGGAAAGCACAGATACGCAGTATTTT	CASSLLSAGESTDTQYF
TRBV6-2/TRBV6-3	.	TRBJ2-7	TRBD1	TGTGCCAGCAGCAGCCGGGGACAGGCTTCCTACGAGCAGTACTTC	CASSSRGQASYEQYF
TRBV3-1	.	TRBJ2-3	.	TGTGCCAGCAGCCAAGATGAGCGGACACTTGGCACAGATACGCAGTATTTT	CASSQDERTLGTDTQYF
TRBV10-2	many	TRBJ2-5	.	TGCGCCAGCAGTGAGCGGTACCAAGAGACCCAGTACTTC	CASSERYQETQYF
TRBV20-1	few	TRBJ2-3	.	TGCAGTGCCACAGGGCTAAGCGGGGGCACAGATACGCAGTATTTT	CSATGLSGGTDTQYF
TRBV7-6	.	TRBJ2-1	.	TGTGCCGGCAGCTTAGAGGGGAAATCCTACAATGAGCAGTTCTTC	CAGSLEGKSYNEQFF
TRBV4-3	.	TRBJ2-7	.	TGCGCCAGCAGCTTCTCCCAGGCCCCGGCATACGAGCAGTACTTC	CASSFSQAPAYEQYF
TRBV3-1	few	TRBJ2-5	.	TGTGCCAGCAGCCAAGATCTGACAGAACAAGAGACCCAGTACTTC	CASSQDLTEQETQYF
TRBV5-1	.	TRBJ2-7	TRBD2	TGCGCCAGCAGGCTTCGTACTAGCGGGAACGACGAGCAGTACTTC	CASRLRTSGNDEQYF
TRBV29-1	.	TRBJ2-1	.	TGCAGCGTTTTGTCGCCCTACCGGGGGAATGAGCAGTTCTTC	CSVLSPYRGNEQFF
TRBV6-6	.	TRBJ2-7	TRBD1	TGTGCCAGCAGTAGGGGACAGGTCCCCAATGAGCAGTACTTC	CASSRGQVPNEQYF
TRBV6-2/TRBV6-3	once	TRBJ1-4	TRBD1	TGTGCCAGTAGTTACGCGGACAGGCCTGATGAAAAACTGTTTTTT	CASSYADRPDEKLFF
TRBV7-2	many	TRBJ2-5	TRBD1	TGTGCCAGCAGCCAAGGGACAGGGGGAATAGAGACCCAGTACTTC	CASSQGTGGIETQYF
TRBV18	few	TRBJ2-5	TRBD1	TGTGCCAGCTCACCTTCGACAGGGGCGGTCGAGACCCAGTACTTC	CASSPSTGAVETQYF
TRBV5-1	few	TRBJ2-7	.	TGCGCCAGCAGCTTAGGGGACCCGTACTCCTACGAGCAGTACTTC	CASSLGDPYSYEQYF
TRBV13	.	TRBJ2-7	.	TGTGCCAGCAGCTTATGGCGATCGGCCGAGCAGTACTTC	CASSLWRSAEQYF
TRBV7-9	.	TRBJ1-1	.	TGTGCCAGCAGCCGGAATGATCTATTGAACACTGAAGCTTTCTTT	CASSRNDLLNTEAFF
TRBV18	few	TRBJ2-2	.	TGTGCCAGCTCACCAGCATCTCGGGCCGACACCGGGGAGCTGTTTTTT	CASSPASRADTGELFF
TRBV4-1	.	TRBJ1-2	TRBD1	TGCGCCAGCAGCCAAGATCCCGGACAGGTTGGCACCTTC	CASSQDPGQVGTF
TRBV12-3/TRBV12-4	.	TRBJ2-1	.	TGTGCCAGCAGCCCCGGAATATTGGCCAATGAGCAGTTCTTC	CASSPGILANEQFF
TRBV29-1	.	TRBJ1-5	.	TGCAGCGTTGGAGTCGGGGGGAGCCAGCCCCAGCATTTT	CSVGVGGSQPQHF